This T cell receptor (beta chain) derives from a study of Ad26.COV2.S vaccination and SARS-CoV-2 variants. Study summary: The donor belonged to the COV1001 Ad26.COV2.S trial arm. Dosing was one shot or two shots 56 days apart. Study results and limitations: Possibly, TCR breadth and depth analyses underestimated total T cell responses.

V was clipped by 0 bases and J by 4 bases, with 10 bases between them. The germline CDR1 and CDR2 sequences are MNHEY and SVGAGI. This CDR3 spans 16 amino acids. Points on this clone: The antigen remains undetermined.

The repertoire was sequenced with immunoSEQ multiplex PCR; TCRdb's copy has only in-frame clones and lacks some. This table holds hundreds of thousands of clones, around 90% found once. The treatment is: around 19 received Ad26.COV2.S at low or high dose, single or two shots; about 5 received placebo; per-sample allocation not given. Specimens were obtained on day 63 following the first vaccine or placebo injection. The sequence came from a person aged 18-65 years who received the Ad26.COV2.S COVID-19 vaccine or a placebo. The sequencing here drew on peripheral blood, taken in a trial of Ad26.COV2.S vaccine versus placebo. This chain uses TRBV6-5 with TRBJ1-6; D gene uncertain. Here the CDR3 reads CASSYSSGFYNSPLHF. In DNA form, the CDR3 reads TGTGCCAGCAGTTACTCGTCGGGGTTTTATAATTCACCCCTCCACTTT.